One and the same sample provided the 16 T cell receptor beta chains below, sequenced in a study of shared clonotypes between healthy human individuals. Repertoires were generated with immunoSEQ multiplex PCR, while TCRdb's copy carries only in-frame clones and drops some. The table lists about 990,000 clones, about four fifths of them singletons. Sequencing input: memory CD4+ T cells from PBMCs. As for subset: CD45RA-negative fraction. These TCRs come from a man aged 18 to 29 in good health. Some clones in this sample may be carry-over from other donors' samples.

A note on this clone: Different DNA sequences within this sample yield the same CDR3. The chain is built from TRBV6-5 and TRBJ2-6, with a possible D match to TRBD2 (5 bases). Germline CDR1 is MNHEY and CDR2 is SVGAGI. V lost 5 bases and J 3 bases, leaving 8 bases between the germline ends. This CDR3 spans 14 amino acids. The CDR3 DNA sequence: TGTGCCAGCAGTGGGAGCAGTGGGGCCAACGTCCTGACTTTC. It translates to CASSGSSGANVLTF.

V and J are TRBV6-1 and TRBJ1-2; TRBD1 matches at 7 bases. V dropped 1 base and J dropped 4; count of bases not matched to a gene: 3. CDR3 size: 14 residues. CDR1 is MNHNS, CDR2 SASEGT, per germline. CDR3 region: CASSEGQGGYGYTF. Here the CDR3 DNA reads TGTGCCAGCAGTGAAGGACAGGGTGGCTATGGCTACACCTTC.

The chain combines TRBV27 with TRBJ1-2; unclear D gene. V lost 3 bases and J 0 bases, leaving 8 bases between the germline ends. CDR1 is MNHEY, CDR2 SMNVEV, per germline (reference sequence). CDR3 length equals 14 residues. CDR3 sequence reads: CASSFGGPNYGYTF. The CDR3 coding sequence is TGTGCCAGCAGTTTTGGCGGACCTAACTATGGCTACACCTTC.

J is TRBJ2-5 and V is TRBV18; 7 nucleotides match TRBD1. Germline CDR1 KGHSH, CDR2 LQKENI. CDR3 length equals 14 residues. Unmatched junction bases numbered 5, after V lost 2 bases and J lost 5 bases. The CDR3 DNA reads TGTGCCAGCTCACCAAGAGGGGGCTCGGAGACCCAGTACTTC. Amino acid sequence: CASSPRGGSETQYF.

Regarding this clone: It differs at one base from a far larger clone, so likely a read error. This chain's CDR3 is CAWSVRRTGLRDEKPFF. CDR3 in DNA: TGTGCCTGGAGTGTACGGCGGACAGGTCTGAGGGATGAAAAACCGTTTTTT. The chain uses TRBV30 and TRBJ1-4; 7 bases line up with TRBD1. Germline lookup yields CDR1 GTSNPN and CDR2 SVGIG (reference sequence). The CDR3 is 17 amino acids.

This clone has just one count. V gene TRBV19 combines with J gene TRBJ1-1; a possible D gene is TRBD1 (6 bases). This CDR3 region has 14 residues. The germline gives CDR1 LNHDA, CDR2 SQIVND (reference sequence). V was cut by 7 bases and J by 5 bases, with 17 bases left in between. The CDR3 DNA is TGTGCCAGTAACATCCGGGGGGCAAGGACTGAAGCTTTCTTT. Amino acid sequence: CASNIRGARTEAFF.

V gene TRBV4-2 combines with J gene TRBJ2-7; 8 nucleotides agree with TRBD2. This CDR3 is 17 amino acids long. CDR1 and CDR2 from the germline V gene are LGHNA and YNFKEQ. J lost 0 bases, V lost 4 bases, and 11 bases had no gene match. Here the CDR3 reads CASSRTTLAGGSYEQYF. The CDR3 DNA is TGTGCCAGCAGCCGAACCACTCTGGCGGGAGGCTCCTACGAGCAGTACTTC.

This sequence joins TRBV2 and TRBJ2-1; 11 positions match TRBD2. Germline values: CDR1 SNHLY, CDR2 FYNNEI. V shed 7 bases and J 4 bases; nucleotides not matched to a gene: 9. The CDR3 covers 16 residues. CDR3 bases: TGTGCCAGCACCCCTCTTAGCGGGAGGGAGTACAATGAGCAGTTCTTC. Amino acids: CASTPLSGREYNEQFF.

This chain joins TRBV18 and TRBJ2-5, with 10 bases aligning to TRBD1. V lost 4 bases to trimming and J lost 5 bases; unmatched junction nucleotides: 7. Germline loops: CDR1 KGHSH, CDR2 LQKENI. CDR3 length equals 15 residues. CDR3 sequence reads: CASSQGQGDMETQYF. The CDR3 DNA is TGTGCCAGCTCACAAGGACAGGGGGATATGGAGACCCAGTACTTC.

The V gene is TRBV6-6, the J gene TRBJ2-1; 12 nucleotides line up with TRBD2. This CDR3 comprises 16 residues. The V and J ends lost 6 bases and 0 bases, in that order; junction bases with no gene match: 3. Looked up from germline, CDR1 is MNHNY and CDR2 is SVGAGI (reference sequence). Here the CDR3 reads CASRRLAGASYNEQFF. CDR3 nucleotide sequence: TGTGCCAGCAGAAGACTAGCGGGGGCCTCCTACAATGAGCAGTTCTTC.

This clone was observed a single time. The chain links TRBV29-1 to TRBJ1-2; 7 positions match TRBD1. The CDR3 spans 12 residues. The junction had 4 bases not matched to a gene; V was cut back by 7 bases and J by 2 bases. Germline V gene sequence: CDR1 SQVTM, CDR2 ANQGSEA. The CDR3: CSGGDSNYGYTF. The CDR3 DNA reads TGCAGCGGGGGGGACAGCAACTATGGCTACACCTTC.

The rearrangement uses TRBV27 and TRBJ1-6, with a possible D match to TRBD1 (6 bases). The V end was cut by 6 bases, the J end by 9 bases, with 12 bases between. The CDR3 extends over 13 amino acids. Germline V gene sequence: CDR1 MNHEY, CDR2 SMNVEV (reference sequence). CDR3 in DNA: TGTGCCAGCAGCACTCAGGGGTTTTCACCCCTCCACTTT. It yields the protein CASSTQGFSPLHF.

A word on this clone: This sequence may be a read error, since a much larger clone differs from it by one base. V and J are TRBV4-1 and TRBJ2-7, with 11 bases identical to TRBD2. This CDR3 contains 16 residues. Germline CDR1 is MGHRA and CDR2 is YSYEKL. This chain's CDR3 is CASSQGGSGRANERFF. In nucleotides, the CDR3 is TGCGCCAGCAGCCAAGGGGGTAGCGGGAGGGCCAATGAGCGGTTCTTC.

The chain couples TRBV5-4 to TRBJ2-5; no firm D call. V was trimmed by 0 bases and J by 2 bases, leaving 5 bases between them. Germline loops: CDR1 SGHNT, CDR2 YYREEE (reference sequence). The CDR3 spans 13 residues. The CDR3 sequence: CASSLEGQETQYF. Written as DNA, the CDR3 is TGTGCCAGCAGCTTGGAAGGTCAAGAGACCCAGTACTTC.

This chain links TRBV13 with TRBJ2-3; possible D gene TRBD2, 5 bases. The V and J ends lost 5 bases and 2 bases respectively, with 17 bases between them. The germline V gene has CDR1 PRHDT and CDR2 FYEKMQ (reference sequence). The CDR3 is made up of 16 amino acids. CDR3 sequence reads: CASSPAGGSPTDTQYF. In nucleotides, the CDR3 is TGTGCCAGCAGCCCCGCGGGCGGCTCCCCCACAGATACGCAGTATTTT.

The chain employs TRBV10-3 and TRBJ2-3, with D perhaps assigned TRBD1 or TRBD2 (5 bases each). The V gene's germline CDR1 is ENHRY and CDR2 SYGVKD. The CDR3 has 15 residues. V was cut by 6 bases and J by 3 bases, with 16 bases left in between. In DNA, the CDR3 is TGTGCCATCAGGCCCCGAGACGAGGGGACAGATACGCAGTATTTT. Residues: CAIRPRDEGTDTQYF.